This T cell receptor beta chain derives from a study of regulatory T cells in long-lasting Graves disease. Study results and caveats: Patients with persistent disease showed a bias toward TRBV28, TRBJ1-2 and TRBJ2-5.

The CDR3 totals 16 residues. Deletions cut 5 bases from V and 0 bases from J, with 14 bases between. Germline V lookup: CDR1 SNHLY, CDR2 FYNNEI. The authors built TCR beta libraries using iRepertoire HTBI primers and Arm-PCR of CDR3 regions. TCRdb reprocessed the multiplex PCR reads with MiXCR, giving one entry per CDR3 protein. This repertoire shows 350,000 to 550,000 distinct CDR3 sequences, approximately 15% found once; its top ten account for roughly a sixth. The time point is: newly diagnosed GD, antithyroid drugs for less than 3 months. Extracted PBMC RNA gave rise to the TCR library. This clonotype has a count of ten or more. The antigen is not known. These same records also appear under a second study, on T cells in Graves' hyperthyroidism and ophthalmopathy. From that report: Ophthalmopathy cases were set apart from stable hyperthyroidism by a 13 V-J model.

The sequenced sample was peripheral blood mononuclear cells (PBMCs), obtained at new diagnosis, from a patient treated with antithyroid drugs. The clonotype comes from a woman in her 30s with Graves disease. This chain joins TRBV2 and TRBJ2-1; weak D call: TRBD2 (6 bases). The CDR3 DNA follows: TGTGCCAGCAGTCCCAGGCGGGGACTCTCCTACAATGAGCAGTTCTTC. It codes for CASSPRRGLSYNEQFF.